These 4 T cell receptor beta chains share one sample of origin, sequenced in a study of T cell responses to AZD1222 COVID-19 vaccine (dated by TCRdb to the early 2020s). Libraries were constructed by the immunoSEQ multiplex PCR assay. The clones in this table, taken by TCRdb from immuneACCESS, are in-frame only. Not every clone is retained; where verified, under half of the shortfall comes from an unresolved V gene, and the cause of the rest is unknown. The sample table shows under 200,000 clones, and approximately 94% are seen once. The top ten clones comprise around 3.6% of the sample. This specimen's time point label, per the study, means: about 28 days (+/-7) after the second vaccine dose. In the paper's terms, the treatment or condition label means: meningococcal conjugate vaccine given as trial control. This material consisted of peripheral blood, taken 28 days after the second dose of the MenACWY control vaccine. All receptors come from an adult who received the MenACWY meningococcal vaccine as a control.

The chain recombines TRBV16 with TRBJ1-1; D may be TRBD1 (5 bases). The CDR3 loop spans 14 amino acids. Germline assignment: CDR1 KGHSY and CDR2 FQNENV. Trimming pared 6 bases from V and 1 base from J, leaving 12 bases between. In DNA, the CDR3 is TGTGCCAGCAGTCCGGGACCCCAGAACACTGAAGCTTTCTTT. Amino acid sequence: CASSPGPQNTEAFF.

The chain combines TRBV14 with TRBJ1-4, with D perhaps TRBD1 (5 bases). The germline CDR1 and CDR2 sequences are SGHDN and FVKESK. The CDR3 has 14 residues. Trimming shortened V by 1 base and J by 10 bases, and 13 bases separated the two germline ends. In DNA, the CDR3 is TGTGCCAGCAGCCAAGCAGGGCCCAGTACAAAACTGTTTTTT. Encoded protein: CASSQAGPSTKLFF.

This clone appeared once. This chain connects TRBV3-1 (or the pseudogene TRBV3-2) to TRBJ2-7, with 10 bases that match TRBD2. V dropped 6 bases and J dropped 3; count of bases not matched to a gene: 11. The CDR3 is 16 amino acids. Germline V gene lookup returns CDR1 LGHDT and CDR2 YNNKEL (reference sequence). In nucleotides, the CDR3 is TGTGCCAGCAGAGGCAAATGGGCTAGCGGGAGCTACGAGCAGTACTTC. Translation gives CASRGKWASGSYEQYF.

This sequence joins TRBV13 and TRBJ2-7; D is unclear. CDR3 length: 17 residues. V was clipped by 5 bases and J by 3 bases, with 23 bases between them. CDR1 PRHDT and CDR2 FYEKMQ come from the germline V gene (reference sequence). CDR3 nucleotide sequence: TGTGCCAGCAGCCCTACTTTAGTGGGCGGCGACTTCTACGAGCAGTACTTC. Protein product: CASSPTLVGGDFYEQYF.